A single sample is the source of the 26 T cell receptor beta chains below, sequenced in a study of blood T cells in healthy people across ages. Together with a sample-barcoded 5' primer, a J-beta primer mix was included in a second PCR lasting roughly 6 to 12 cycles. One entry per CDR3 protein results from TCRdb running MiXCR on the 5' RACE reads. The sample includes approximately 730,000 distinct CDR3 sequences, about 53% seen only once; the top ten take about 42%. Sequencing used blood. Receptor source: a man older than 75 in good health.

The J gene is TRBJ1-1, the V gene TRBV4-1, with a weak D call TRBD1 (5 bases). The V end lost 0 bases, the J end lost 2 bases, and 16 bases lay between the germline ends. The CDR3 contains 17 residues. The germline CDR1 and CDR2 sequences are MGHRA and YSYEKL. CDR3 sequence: CASSQESQGLLNTEAFF. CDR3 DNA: TGCGCCAGCAGCCAAGAATCCCAGGGCCTACTCAACACTGAAGCTTTCTTT.

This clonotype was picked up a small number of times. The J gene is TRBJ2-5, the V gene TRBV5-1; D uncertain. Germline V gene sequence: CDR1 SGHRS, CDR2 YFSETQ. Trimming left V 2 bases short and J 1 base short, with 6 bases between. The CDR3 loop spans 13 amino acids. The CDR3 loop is CASSFQVQETQYF. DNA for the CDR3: TGCGCCAGCAGCTTCCAGGTCCAAGAGACCCAGTACTTC.

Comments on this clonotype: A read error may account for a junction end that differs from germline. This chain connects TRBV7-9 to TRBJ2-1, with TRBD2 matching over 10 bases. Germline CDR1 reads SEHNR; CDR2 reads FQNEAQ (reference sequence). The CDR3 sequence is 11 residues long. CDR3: CASSLAGAVFF. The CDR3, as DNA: TGTGCCAGCAGCCTAGCGGGAGCCGTGTTCTTC.

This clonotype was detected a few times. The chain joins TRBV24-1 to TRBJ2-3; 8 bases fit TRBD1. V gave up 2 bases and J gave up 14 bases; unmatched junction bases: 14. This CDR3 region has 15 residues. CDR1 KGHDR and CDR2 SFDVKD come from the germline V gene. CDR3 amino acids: CATSDSDRGEGYAYF. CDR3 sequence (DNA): TGTGCCACCAGTGATTCAGACAGGGGCGAGGGATACGCGTATTTT.

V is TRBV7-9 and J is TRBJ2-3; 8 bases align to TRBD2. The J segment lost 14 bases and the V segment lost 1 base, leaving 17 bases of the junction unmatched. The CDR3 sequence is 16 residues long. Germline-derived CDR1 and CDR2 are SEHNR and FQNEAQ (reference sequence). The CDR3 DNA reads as TGTGCCAGCAGCTTAGGGCCGACTAGCGAACACAGATACGCGTATTTT. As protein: CASSLGPTSEHRYAYF.

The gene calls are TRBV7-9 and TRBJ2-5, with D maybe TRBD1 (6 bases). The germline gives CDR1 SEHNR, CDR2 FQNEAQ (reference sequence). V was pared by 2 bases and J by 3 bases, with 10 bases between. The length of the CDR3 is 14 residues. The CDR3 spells CASSLTTGKETQYF. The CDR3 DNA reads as TGTGCCAGCAGCTTAACTACAGGGAAAGAGACCCAGTACTTC.

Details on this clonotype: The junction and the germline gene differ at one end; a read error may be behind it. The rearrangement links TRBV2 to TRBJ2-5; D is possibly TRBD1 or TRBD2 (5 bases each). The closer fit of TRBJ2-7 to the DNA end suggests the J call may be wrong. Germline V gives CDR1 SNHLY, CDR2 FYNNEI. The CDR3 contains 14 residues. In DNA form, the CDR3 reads TGTACCAGCAGTGACCCGGGACCGAGCTACGAGCAGTACTTC. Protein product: CTSSDPGPSYEQYF.

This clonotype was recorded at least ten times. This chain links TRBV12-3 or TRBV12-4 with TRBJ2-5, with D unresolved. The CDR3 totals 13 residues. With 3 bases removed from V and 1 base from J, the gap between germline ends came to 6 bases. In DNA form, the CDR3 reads TGTGCCAGCAGTTTTGGCAGCCAAGAGACCCAGTACTTC. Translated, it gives CASSFGSQETQYF.

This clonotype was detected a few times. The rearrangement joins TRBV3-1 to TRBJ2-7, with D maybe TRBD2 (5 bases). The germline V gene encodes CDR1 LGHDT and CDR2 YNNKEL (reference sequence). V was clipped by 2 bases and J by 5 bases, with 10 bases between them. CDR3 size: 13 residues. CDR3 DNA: TGTGCCAGCAGCCAACGAGGGCTTAACGAGCAGTACTTC. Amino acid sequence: CASSQRGLNEQYF.

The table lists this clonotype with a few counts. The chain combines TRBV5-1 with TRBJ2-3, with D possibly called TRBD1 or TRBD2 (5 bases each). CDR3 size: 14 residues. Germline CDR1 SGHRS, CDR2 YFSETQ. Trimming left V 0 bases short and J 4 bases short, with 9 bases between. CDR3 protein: CASSLVGAPDTQYF. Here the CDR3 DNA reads TGCGCCAGCAGCTTGGTCGGGGCTCCAGATACGCAGTATTTT.

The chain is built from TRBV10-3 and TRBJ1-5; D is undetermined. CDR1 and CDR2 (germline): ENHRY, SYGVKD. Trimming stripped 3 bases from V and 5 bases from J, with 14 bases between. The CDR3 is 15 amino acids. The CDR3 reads CAISDGEAADQPQHF. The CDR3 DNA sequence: TGTGCCATCAGTGACGGAGAAGCAGCCGATCAGCCCCAGCATTTT.

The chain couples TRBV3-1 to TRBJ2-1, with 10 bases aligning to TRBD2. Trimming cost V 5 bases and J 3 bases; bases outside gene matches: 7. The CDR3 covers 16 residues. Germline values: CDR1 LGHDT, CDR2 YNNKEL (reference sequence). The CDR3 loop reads CASSVRGTSDYNEQFF. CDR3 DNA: TGTGCCAGCAGCGTGAGGGGGACTAGCGACTACAATGAGCAGTTCTTC.

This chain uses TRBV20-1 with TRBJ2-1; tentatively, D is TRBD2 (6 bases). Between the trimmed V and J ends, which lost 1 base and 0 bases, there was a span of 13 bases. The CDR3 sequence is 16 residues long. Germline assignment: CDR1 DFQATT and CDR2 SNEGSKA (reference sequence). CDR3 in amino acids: CSARGGDPSSYNEQFF. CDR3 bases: TGCAGTGCTAGAGGGGGGGACCCCAGCTCCTACAATGAGCAGTTCTTC.

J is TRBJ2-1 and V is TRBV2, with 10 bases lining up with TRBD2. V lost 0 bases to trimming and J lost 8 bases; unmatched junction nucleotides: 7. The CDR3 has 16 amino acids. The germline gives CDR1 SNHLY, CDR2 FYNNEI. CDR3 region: CASSEAEASGSDEQFF. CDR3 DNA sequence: TGTGCCAGCAGTGAAGCGGAGGCTAGCGGGAGCGATGAGCAGTTCTTC.

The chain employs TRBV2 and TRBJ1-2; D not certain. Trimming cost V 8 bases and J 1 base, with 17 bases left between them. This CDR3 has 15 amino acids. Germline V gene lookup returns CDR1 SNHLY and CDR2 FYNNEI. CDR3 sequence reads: CASPTYQRDNYGYTF. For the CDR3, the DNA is TGTGCCAGCCCGACATATCAACGGGATAACTATGGCTACACCTTC. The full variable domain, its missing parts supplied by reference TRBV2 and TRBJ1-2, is EPEVTQTPSHQVTQMGQEVILRCVPISNHLYFYWYRQILGQKVEFLVSFYNNEISEKSEIFDDQFSVERPDGSNFTLKIRSTKLEDSAMYFCASPTYQRDNYGYTFGSGTRLTVV.

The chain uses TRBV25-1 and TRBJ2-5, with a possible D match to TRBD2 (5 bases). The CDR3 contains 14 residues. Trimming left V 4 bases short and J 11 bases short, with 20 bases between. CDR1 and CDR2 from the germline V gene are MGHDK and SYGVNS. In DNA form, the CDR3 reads TGTGCCAGCAGTGCACCGGGCATCCCGAGAGGGCAGTACTTC. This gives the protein CASSAPGIPRGQYF.

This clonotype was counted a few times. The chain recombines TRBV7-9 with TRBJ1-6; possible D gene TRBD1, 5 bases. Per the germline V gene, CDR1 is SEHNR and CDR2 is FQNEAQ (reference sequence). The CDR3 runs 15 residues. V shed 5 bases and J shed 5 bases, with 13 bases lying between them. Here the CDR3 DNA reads TGTGCCAGCAGCGCCTTGGGGGTCGATAATTCACCCCTCCACTTT. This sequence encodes CASSALGVDNSPLHF.

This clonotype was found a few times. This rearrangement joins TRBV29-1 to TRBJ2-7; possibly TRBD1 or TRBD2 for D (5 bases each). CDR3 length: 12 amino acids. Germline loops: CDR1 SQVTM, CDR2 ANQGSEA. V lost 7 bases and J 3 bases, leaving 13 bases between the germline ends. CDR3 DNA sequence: TGCAGCGCCCGAGGGGTTGGCTACGAGCAGTACTTC. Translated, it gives CSARGVGYEQYF.

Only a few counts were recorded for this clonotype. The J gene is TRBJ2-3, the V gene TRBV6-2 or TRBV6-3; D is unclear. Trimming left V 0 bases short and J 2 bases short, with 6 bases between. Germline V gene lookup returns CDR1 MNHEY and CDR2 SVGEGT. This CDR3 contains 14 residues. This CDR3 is CASSYSGPTDTQYF. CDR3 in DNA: TGTGCCAGCAGTTACTCTGGCCCCACAGATACGCAGTATTTT.

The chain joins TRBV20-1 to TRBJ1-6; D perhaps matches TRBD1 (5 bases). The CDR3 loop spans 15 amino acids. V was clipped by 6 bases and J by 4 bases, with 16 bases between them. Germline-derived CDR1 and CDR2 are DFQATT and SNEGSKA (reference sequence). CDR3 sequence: CSAKDRNYYNSPLHF. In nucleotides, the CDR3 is TGCAGTGCAAAAGACAGAAATTATTATAATTCACCCCTCCACTTT.

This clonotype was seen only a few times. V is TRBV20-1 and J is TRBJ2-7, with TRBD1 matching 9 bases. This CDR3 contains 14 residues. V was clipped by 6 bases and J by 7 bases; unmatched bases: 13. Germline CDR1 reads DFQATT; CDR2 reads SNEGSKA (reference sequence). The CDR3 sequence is CSAPFVQGAGEQYF. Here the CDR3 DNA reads TGCAGTGCCCCGTTCGTACAGGGGGCAGGGGAGCAGTACTTC.

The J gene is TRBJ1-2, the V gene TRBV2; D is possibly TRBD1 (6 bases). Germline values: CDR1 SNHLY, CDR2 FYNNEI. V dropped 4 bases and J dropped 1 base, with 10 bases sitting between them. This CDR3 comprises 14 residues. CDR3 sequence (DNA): TGTGCCAGCAGTGTGAACAGGGATAACTATGGCTACACCTTC. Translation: CASSVNRDNYGYTF.

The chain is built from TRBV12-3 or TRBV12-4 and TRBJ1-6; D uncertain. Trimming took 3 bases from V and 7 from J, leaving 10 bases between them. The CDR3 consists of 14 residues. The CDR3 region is CASSFRVSNSPLHF. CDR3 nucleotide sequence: TGTGCCAGCAGTTTTAGGGTCTCAAATTCACCCCTCCACTTT.

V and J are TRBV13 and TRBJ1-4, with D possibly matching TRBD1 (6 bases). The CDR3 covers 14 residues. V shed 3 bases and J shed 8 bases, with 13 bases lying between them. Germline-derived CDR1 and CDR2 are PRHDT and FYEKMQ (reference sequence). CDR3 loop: CASSFRGAEEKLFF. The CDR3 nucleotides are TGTGCCAGCAGCTTTCGGGGGGCGGAGGAAAAACTGTTTTTT.

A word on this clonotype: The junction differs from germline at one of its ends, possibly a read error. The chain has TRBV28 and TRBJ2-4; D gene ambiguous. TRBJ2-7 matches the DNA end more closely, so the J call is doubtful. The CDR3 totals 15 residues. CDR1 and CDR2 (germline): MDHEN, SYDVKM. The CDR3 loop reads CVSSPFQSETYEQYF. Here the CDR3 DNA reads TGTGTCAGCAGCCCCTTCCAAAGCGAAACCTACGAGCAGTACTTC.

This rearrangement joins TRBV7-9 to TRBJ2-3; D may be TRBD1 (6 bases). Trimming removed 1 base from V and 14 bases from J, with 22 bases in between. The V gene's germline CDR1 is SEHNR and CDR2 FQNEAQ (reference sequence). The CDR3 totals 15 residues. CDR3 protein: CASSLDRGNRRDAYF. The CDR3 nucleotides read TGTGCCAGCAGCTTAGATAGGGGGAATCGGAGAGACGCGTATTTT.